A selection of T cell receptor beta chains follows, all from one sample in a study of T cells in Graves' hyperthyroidism and ophthalmopathy. MiXCR, run by TCRdb on the multiplex PCR reads, gives a single entry per CDR3 protein. The data hold about 720,000 distinct CDR3 sequences, with around 19% observed a single time. Sequenced material: blood. The receptors were gathered from a woman in her forties or fifties with Graves' hyperthyroidism that later progressed to Graves' ophthalmopathy. The CDR3 runs from the conserved cysteine through the conserved F or W. The D gene is left open where the match is weak. Not all rows give a size; the values are once, few, many and, for expanded clones, a class.

TRBV10-3	TRBD1	TRBJ1-2	few	CAISEDRDIHYTF	TGTGCCATCAGTGAAGACAGGGATATACACTACACCTTC
TRBV3-1	.	TRBJ1-2	many	CASSQDRANYGYTF	TGTGCCAGCAGCCAAGATCGAGCAAACTATGGCTACACCTTC
TRBV10-3	.	TRBJ1-5	many	CAISEADGGQPQHF	TGTGCCATCAGTGAGGCAGACGGTGGACAGCCCCAGCATTTT
TRBV9	TRBD1	TRBJ1-1	few	CASSPHGRQGHTEAFF	TGTGCCAGCAGCCCGCACGGAAGACAGGGGCACACTGAAGCTTTCTTT
TRBV12-3/TRBV12-4	TRBD1	TRBJ2-2	.	CASSLAGGYTGELFF	TGTGCCAGCAGTTTAGCAGGGGGCTACACCGGGGAGCTGTTTTTT
TRBV18	.	TRBJ2-1	few	CASSSDQGNEQFF	TGTGCCAGCTCAAGTGATCAGGGGAATGAGCAGTTCTTC
TRBV2	.	TRBJ1-5	.	CASSYVLNQPQHF	TGTGCCAGCAGCTACGTACTAAATCAGCCCCAGCATTTT
TRBV29-1	TRBD2	TRBJ2-3	few	CSVPGTSGGQSISTDTQYF	TGCAGCGTTCCCGGGACTAGCGGGGGCCAATCTATTAGCACAGATACGCAGTATTTT
TRBV7-2	.	TRBJ2-1	few	CASSPRRGAHNEQFF	TGTGCCAGCAGCCCCAGAAGGGGGGCCCACAATGAGCAGTTCTTC
TRBV6-5	.	TRBJ2-7	many	CASSYYSDSYEQYF	TGTGCCAGCAGTTACTATAGTGACTCCTACGAGCAGTACTTC
TRBV5-1	.	TRBJ2-1	.	CASSDGGQRDYNEQFF	TGCGCCAGCAGCGACGGAGGGCAAAGGGACTACAATGAGCAGTTCTTC
TRBV20-1	.	TRBJ2-6	.	CSALKGGANVLTF	TGCAGTGCTCTGAAGGGAGGGGCCAACGTCCTGACTTTC
TRBV6-1	TRBD1	TRBJ1-1	many	CASSDTTGGLYNTEAFF	TGTGCCAGCAGTGATACGACAGGGGGCCTTTATAACACTGAAGCTTTCTTT
TRBV2	TRBD2	TRBJ2-2	many	CAGDSGGANTGELFF	TGTGCTGGGGACTCGGGGGGGGCGAACACCGGGGAGCTGTTTTTT
TRBV6-1	.	TRBJ2-3	many	CASSINTDTQYF	TGTGCCAGCAGTATTAACACAGATACGCAGTATTTT
TRBV2	.	TRBJ2-5	many	CASSEALDGRDGTQYF	TGTGCCAGCAGTGAAGCGCTTGATGGCCGCGATGGGACCCAGTACTTC
TRBV6-1	.	TRBJ1-5	few	CASSGPTGLEPQHF	TGTGCCAGCAGTGGGCCCACAGGCCTCGAGCCCCAGCATTTT
TRBV19	.	TRBJ2-7	.	CASSFGLYGEQYF	TGTGCCAGTAGTTTCGGACTCTACGGCGAGCAGTACTTC
TRBV3-1	.	TRBJ2-3	many	CASTFRSTDTQYF	TGTGCCAGCACCTTTCGGAGCACAGATACGCAGTATTTT
TRBV10-3	.	TRBJ2-3	.	CAISGEKSTDTQYF	TGTGCCATCAGTGGTGAAAAAAGCACAGATACGCAGTATTTT
TRBV4-2	TRBD2	TRBJ2-1	few	CASSQGGGDHNEQFF	TGTGCCAGCAGCCAAGGGGGGGGGGACCACAATGAGCAGTTCTTC